What follows are 23 T cell receptor beta chains derived from one specimen sequenced in a study of T cell repertoires in cytomegalovirus infection. These receptors have no identified antigens. One entry per CDR3 protein results from TCRdb running MiXCR on the reads. The sample shows tens of thousands of distinct CDR3 sequences, about 19% of them seen only once. Specimen: CD8+ T cells from cultured PBMCs, collected from culture after CMV antigen stimulation. These receptors came from a human donor in good health (CMV status not recorded). Some clones in this sample may be carry-over from other donors' samples.

The table lists this clonotype with a few counts. The chain carries TRBV2 and TRBJ2-5, with a tentative D call TRBD2 (5 bases). Trimming removed 3 bases at V and 2 bases at J, with 25 bases between. CDR3 length equals 19 residues. CDR1 is SNHLY, CDR2 FYNNEI, per germline. The CDR3 coding sequence is TGTGCCAGCAGTGATGGCGGCTTGGATTGGGCTAGCAGACAAGAGACCCAGTACTTC. Protein: CASSDGGLDWASRQETQYF. The full variable domain, its missing parts supplied by reference TRBV2 and TRBJ2-5, is EPEVTQTPSHQVTQMGQEVILRCVPISNHLYFYWYRQILGQKVEFLVSFYNNEISEKSEIFDDQFSVERPDGSNFTLKIRSTKLEDSAMYFCASSDGGLDWASRQETQYFGPGTRLLVL.

This clonotype was found many times. This sequence joins TRBV28 and TRBJ1-4; maybe TRBD1 (5 bases). The CDR3 spans 14 residues. The germline V gene has CDR1 MDHEN and CDR2 SYDVKM. Trimming left V 5 bases short and J 7 bases short, with 14 bases between. Written as DNA, the CDR3 is TGTGCCAGCAGTACCAGGGAAGGTCGTGAAAAACTGTTTTTT. It specifies CASSTREGREKLFF.

This clonotype was seen a handful of times. The V call is TRBV13, the J call TRBJ1-2; D possibly corresponds to TRBD1 (6 bases). Trimming stripped 1 base from V and 7 bases from J, with 16 bases between. The germline gives CDR1 PRHDT, CDR2 FYEKMQ (reference sequence). The CDR3 sequence is 15 residues long. The CDR3 sequence: CASSLERQGRGGYTF. The CDR3 bases are TGTGCCAGCAGCTTAGAACGGCAGGGCAGGGGTGGCTACACCTTC.

This clonotype was detected ten times or more. This sequence joins TRBV7-2 and TRBJ2-1; D is unclear. The CDR3 totals 15 residues. Trimming removed 2 bases from V and 0 bases from J, with 8 bases in between. Germline V gene sequence: CDR1 SGHTA, CDR2 FQGNSA. The CDR3 DNA is TGTGCCAGCAGCTTAAGGTCCAGCTCCTACAATGAGCAGTTCTTC. The encoded protein is CASSLRSSSYNEQFF.

V and J are TRBV6-5 and TRBJ2-1, with D maybe TRBD2 (7 bases). The CDR3 sequence is 15 residues long. Trimming shortened V by 2 bases and J by 3 bases, and 11 bases separated the two germline ends. The germline V gene encodes CDR1 MNHEY and CDR2 SVGAGI. The CDR3 spells CASSYIGGDYNEQFF. The CDR3 region has the DNA TGTGCCAGCAGTTACATAGGGGGGGACTACAATGAGCAGTTCTTC.

This clonotype was counted many times. V gene TRBV9 combines with J gene TRBJ2-1, with 9 bases lining up with TRBD2. Germline CDR1 is SGDLS and CDR2 is YYNGEE. This CDR3 comprises 15 residues. Trimming removed 1 base from V and 4 bases from J; junction bases left unmatched: 3. The CDR3 region has the DNA TGTGCCAGCAGCGTAAAGCGGGAGGCGTACAATGAGCAGTTCTTC. Amino acid sequence: CASSVKREAYNEQFF.

The genes are TRBV15 and TRBJ2-3, with 11 bases aligning to TRBD1. Looked up from germline, CDR1 is LNHNV and CDR2 is YYDKDF (reference sequence). J was trimmed by 0 bases and V by 6 bases; bases with no gene match: 5. The CDR3 consists of 16 residues. The chain's CDR3 is CATRRDRGISTDTQYF. DNA for the CDR3: TGTGCCACCAGACGGGACAGGGGGATTAGCACAGATACGCAGTATTTT.

Ten or more counts support this clonotype. This sequence joins TRBV27 and TRBJ1-6; tentative D call: TRBD1 (5 bases). There are 13 residues in the CDR3. Germline V gene lookup returns CDR1 MNHEY and CDR2 SMNVEV (reference sequence). Trimming took 4 bases from V and 7 from J, leaving 8 bases between them. The CDR3 reads CASSSRQNSPLHF. CDR3 nucleotide sequence: TGTGCCAGCAGTTCCCGACAGAATTCACCCCTCCACTTT.

This clonotype was seen repeatedly, ten times or more. This CDR3 is CASSSAGGTYEQYF. The CDR3 DNA follows: TGTGCCAGCAGTTCGGCGGGAGGTACCTACGAGCAGTACTTC. This chain uses TRBV27 with TRBJ2-7; TRBD2 matches at 8 bases. This CDR3 is built from 14 residues. The V and J ends lost 4 bases and 2 bases, in that order; junction bases with no gene match: 4. Germline CDR1 is MNHEY and CDR2 is SMNVEV (reference sequence).

On this clonotype: A much larger clone differs from this one at a single base, so this may be a read error. The chain recombines TRBV3-1 with TRBJ1-6; 8 nucleotides line up with TRBD1. The germline gives CDR1 LGHDT, CDR2 YNNKEL (reference sequence). This CDR3 region has 15 residues. Trimming at V came to 1 base and at J to 7 bases, leaving 3 bases not matched to a gene. CDR3 protein: CASSQGQGTNSPLHF. The CDR3 region has the DNA TGTGCCAGCAGCCAAGGACAGGGGACAAATTCACCCCTCCACTTT.

This clonotype was observed many times. V and J are TRBV7-9 and TRBJ2-7; D remains unclear. Germline-derived CDR1 and CDR2 are SEHNR and FQNEAQ (reference sequence). This CDR3 is built from 12 residues. V was clipped by 3 bases and J by 6 bases, with 9 bases between them. CDR3 amino acids: CASSLIHAEQYF. CDR3 DNA: TGTGCCAGCAGCTTGATCCATGCCGAGCAGTACTTC.

There are many counts of this clonotype. This chain links TRBV7-9 with TRBJ2-5; 11 bases fit TRBD1. Germline V gene lookup returns CDR1 SEHNR and CDR2 FQNEAQ (reference sequence). The V and J ends lost 5 bases and 4 bases, in that order; junction bases with no gene match: 9. The CDR3 is 16 residues long. CDR3: CASSQDRGRGIETQYF. The CDR3 DNA reads TGTGCCAGCAGCCAGGACAGGGGGCGCGGGATAGAGACCCAGTACTTC. Combining the CDR3 with reference TRBV7-9 and TRBJ2-5 gives the whole variable domain DTGVSQNPRHKITKRGQNVTFRCDPISEHNRLYWYRQTLGQGPEFLTYFQNEAQLEKSRLLSDRFSAERPKGSFSTLEIQRTEQGDSAMYLCASSQDRGRGIETQYFGPGTRLLVL.

The genes are TRBV6-2 or TRBV6-3 and TRBJ2-1, with 9 bases matching TRBD2. V trimming: 6 bases; J trimming: 7 bases; junction bases outside the gene matches: 7. Germline V CDR1 and CDR2: MNHEY, SVGEGT. The CDR3 has 14 residues. CDR3 in DNA: TGTGCCAGCAGCGTAGCGGGAGCGGGAAATGAGCAGTTCTTC. This codes for CASSVAGAGNEQFF.

This clonotype occurred a few times. This chain links TRBV6-6 with TRBJ1-1; D is perhaps TRBD1 (5 bases). The CDR3 extends over 13 amino acids. V was cut by 2 bases and J by 6 bases, with 10 bases left in between. Germline V gene lookup returns CDR1 MNHNY and CDR2 SVGAGI (reference sequence). DNA of the CDR3: TGTGCCAGCAGTTACGGGGGGTACGCTGAAGCTTTCTTT. Encoded protein: CASSYGGYAEAFF.

This clonotype showed up many times. The gene calls are TRBV12-3 or TRBV12-4 and TRBJ1-2; D gene unclear. This CDR3 spans 13 amino acids. With 1 base removed from V and 7 bases from J, the gap between germline ends came to 10 bases. Here the CDR3 reads CASSLGPAGGYTF. For the CDR3, the DNA is TGTGCCAGCAGTTTAGGCCCGGCTGGTGGCTACACCTTC.

This chain uses TRBV7-9 with TRBJ2-7; 14 nucleotides match TRBD2. Germline-derived CDR1 and CDR2 are SEHNR and FQNEAQ (reference sequence). CDR3 length: 19 amino acids. J lost 0 bases, V lost 5 bases, and 12 bases had no gene match. CDR3 sequence: CASSQGGTSGRPNSYEQYF. The CDR3, as DNA: TGTGCCAGCAGCCAAGGTGGGACTAGCGGGAGACCCAACTCCTACGAGCAGTACTTC.

Many counts were recorded for this clonotype. The chain couples TRBV7-8 to TRBJ2-1; 15 nucleotides match TRBD2. Germline V gene data show CDR1 as SGHVS and CDR2 as FQNEAQ. With V trimmed by 4 bases and J by 12 bases, 7 bases remained unmatched. This CDR3 spans 15 amino acids. Here the CDR3 reads CASSSRTSGREVQFF. The CDR3 bases are TGTGCCAGCAGCTCCCGGACTAGCGGGAGGGAGGTGCAGTTCTTC.

There are a few counts of this clonotype. This chain connects TRBV25-1 to TRBJ2-1; TRBD2 matches at 10 bases. The CDR3 loop spans 17 amino acids. J lost 8 bases, V lost 3 bases, and 13 bases had no gene match. CDR1 and CDR2 from the germline V gene are MGHDK and SYGVNS. CDR3 in DNA: TGTGCCAGCAGTGACCCACCTGGCGAGCGGGGGGGTTATGAGCAGTTCTTC. Its protein is CASSDPPGERGGYEQFF.

The chain is built from TRBV6-2 or TRBV6-3 and TRBJ2-7; D not certain. Trimming stripped 6 bases from V and 2 bases from J, with 5 bases between. This CDR3 spans 11 amino acids. Germline CDR1 is MNHEY and CDR2 is SVGEGT. Here the CDR3 reads CASRSTYEQYF. The CDR3, as DNA: TGTGCCAGCAGATCAACCTACGAGCAGTACTTC.

With respect to this clonotype: It is unclear where the CDR3 begins or ends on the DNA, so no DNA is shown, and the CDR3 is as TCRdb lists it. The V and J genes are TRBV6-6 and TRBJ1-6; the table's D call TRBD1 went unverified against the DNA. The CDR3 comprises 16 residues, both ends counted. Germline CDR1 MNHNY, CDR2 SVGAGI (reference sequence). The CDR3: CASSTSTGLENSPLHF.

The sample holds a few counts of this clonotype. The chain has TRBV27 and TRBJ1-1; D remains unclear. Germline V CDR1 and CDR2: MNHEY, SMNVEV (reference sequence). This CDR3 has 14 amino acids. Trimming left V 5 bases short and J 3 bases short, with 13 bases between. In DNA, the CDR3 is TGTGCCAGCAGTCCGGGCCTTTCCTACACTGAAGCTTTCTTT. It specifies CASSPGLSYTEAFF.

The chain combines TRBV5-5 with TRBJ1-2; the match to TRBD1 covers 7 bases. V dropped 7 bases and J dropped 0; count of bases not matched to a gene: 9. In germline, CDR1 is SGHKS, CDR2 YYEKEE (reference sequence). The CDR3 is 15 residues long. CDR3 nucleotide sequence: TGTGCCAGCGGAACCGACAGGGAACCTAACTATGGCTACACCTTC. This translates into CASGTDREPNYGYTF.

The rearrangement joins TRBV6-2 or TRBV6-3 to TRBJ1-1; possible D gene TRBD1, 5 bases. Trimming took 7 bases from V and 2 from J, leaving 14 bases between them. The germline V gene encodes CDR1 MNHEY and CDR2 SVGEGT. The CDR3 is 14 residues long. The CDR3 nucleotides are TGTGCCAGCACCCGGGGGGGTTTTAACACTGAAGCTTTCTTT. It yields the protein CASTRGGFNTEAFF.